This T cell receptor beta chain was recovered during a study of shared clonotypes between healthy human individuals. Findings and caveats of the study: The study found about 5% of naive CD4 clonotypes shared across four donors. Sorted-subset samples were not fully sequenced, rarefaction indicated.

All of the donors resided in Nashville, Tennessee, and each was a Caucasian adult. In the case of this clone: What it recognizes is unknown.

The authors' processing: For the immunoSEQ data, sequences were junction-only without quality scores, so filtering differed. The data were produced by immunoSEQ multiplex PCR, yet TCRdb's version contains in-frame clones alone and is incomplete. V, J and clone size reflect that table, while D and trimming were determined from the DNA. The table lists 2 million to 2.5 million clones, 85% to 95% of them singletons, with 0.3% to 0.4% in the top ten. Per germline, CDR1 GTSNPN and CDR2 SVGIG (reference sequence). The CDR3 runs to 17 residues. The V segment lost 1 base and the J segment 9 bases; nucleotides outside the gene matches: 19.

This chain links TRBV30 with TRBJ2-7; 9 nucleotides align to TRBD1. Source material: naive CD4+ T cells from PBMCs. Subset in this sample: CD45RA+ positively selected. This TCR came from a man younger than 35 in good health. Some clones in this sample may be carry-over from other donors' samples. The CDR3 region is CAWSAGQGYPFGAAQYF. The CDR3 DNA sequence: TGTGCCTGGAGTGCGGGACAGGGTTATCCCTTTGGGGCCGCGCAGTACTTC.